The 30 T cell receptor beta chains below all came from one sample that was sequenced in a study of PD-1 blockade in classical Hodgkin lymphoma. Generated by immunoSEQ multiplex PCR, the TCRdb table keeps only in-frame clones and is missing some. This table holds about 84,000 clones, approximately 91% found once. Relapses following autologous stem cell transplantation were seen in all patients, with brentuximab vedotin exposure varying. The sample consisted of peripheral blood mononuclear cells (PBMCs), taken at baseline. These receptors all come from a human donor with classical Hodgkin lymphoma.

This clone has just one count. The V and J genes are TRBV14 and TRBJ1-1; D remains ambiguous. CDR3 length: 15 residues. Trimming pared 0 bases from V and 6 bases from J, leaving 14 bases between. Germline V CDR1 and CDR2: SGHDN, FVKESK. This CDR3 is CASSQDSVGYSEAFF. CDR3 nucleotide sequence: TGTGCCAGCAGCCAAGATTCGGTAGGGTACTCTGAAGCTTTCTTT.

The J gene is TRBJ2-2, the V gene TRBV4-2; the D gene could be TRBD1 or TRBD2 (5 bases each). Trimming cost V 1 base and J 6 bases, with 12 bases left between them. This CDR3 spans 15 amino acids. Germline V gene data show CDR1 as LGHNA and CDR2 as YNFKEQ. CDR3: CASSQGDGTPGELFF. DNA for the CDR3: TGTGCCAGCAGCCAAGGGGACGGGACCCCCGGGGAGCTGTTTTTT.

The chain combines TRBV30 with TRBJ2-1; D may be TRBD1 or TRBD2 (5 bases each). Germline CDR1 reads GTSNPN; CDR2 reads SVGIG (reference sequence). Trimming took 2 bases from V and 10 from J, leaving 15 bases between them. This CDR3 comprises 13 residues. The CDR3 loop is CAWSYGDGLEQFF. For the CDR3, the DNA is TGTGCCTGGAGTTATGGGGACGGGCTCGAGCAGTTCTTC.

Note on this clone: A junction end diverges from the germline sequence, so it may reflect a read error. The chain joins TRBV20-1 to TRBJ2-7, with D perhaps matching TRBD2 (5 bases). The CDR3 is 10 residues long. In germline, CDR1 is DFQATT, CDR2 SNEGSKA (reference sequence). Here the CDR3 reads CSARGRVGSF. The CDR3 DNA is TGCAGTGCTAGAGGGCGGGTGGGCTCCTTC.

The rearrangement joins TRBV6-1 to TRBJ2-7, with D unresolved. V lost 6 bases and J 6 bases, leaving 15 bases between the germline ends. The germline CDR1 and CDR2 sequences are MNHNS and SASEGT. This CDR3 contains 13 residues. The CDR3 region is CASRSEQATEQYF. The CDR3 DNA follows: TGTGCCAGCAGGTCCGAACAAGCTACCGAGCAGTACTTC.

This chain links TRBV6-5 with TRBJ2-5; weak D call: TRBD2 (6 bases). The germline V and J ends were trimmed by 2 bases and 7 bases, with 17 bases remaining between them. This CDR3 spans 15 amino acids. Germline V CDR1 and CDR2: MNHEY, SVGAGI. The CDR3 DNA reads TGTGCCAGCAGTTACACCCCCACGGGAGAATGGACCCAGTACTTC. The encoded protein is CASSYTPTGEWTQYF.

V usage is TRBV19 and J usage is TRBJ1-5; 7 positions agree with TRBD1. Per germline, CDR1 LNHDA and CDR2 SQIVND (reference sequence). The trim removed 2 bases at V and 3 bases at J, leaving 1 base unmatched. CDR3 size: 14 residues. The CDR3 DNA is TGTGCCAGTAGTATAAGGGGGCCCAATCAGCCCCAGCATTTT. Translated, it gives CASSIRGPNQPQHF.

The chain employs TRBV19 and TRBJ2-7, with D maybe TRBD2 (7 bases). This CDR3 comprises 14 residues. CDR1 and CDR2 (germline): LNHDA, SQIVND (reference sequence). Trimming shortened V by 5 bases and J by 3 bases, and 14 bases separated the two germline ends. CDR3 nucleotide sequence: TGTGCCAGTAGTGATGAAGGGGGGGGCTACGAGCAGTACTTC. Translating it yields CASSDEGGGYEQYF.

This chain connects TRBV19 to TRBJ2-4, with 11 positions matching TRBD2. The ends lost 1 base at V and 3 bases at J; junction bases unmatched: 14. This CDR3 has 20 residues. From germline, CDR1 is LNHDA and CDR2 SQIVND (reference sequence). CDR3 amino acids: CASSIGSLAGVPRGKNIQYF. In nucleotides, the CDR3 is TGTGCCAGTAGTATAGGGTCACTAGCGGGAGTTCCGAGGGGCAAAAACATTCAGTACTTC.

The rearrangement uses TRBV28 and TRBJ2-7; TRBD1 or TRBD2 may be the D gene (5 bases each). Germline lookup yields CDR1 MDHEN and CDR2 SYDVKM. V gave up 6 bases and J gave up 9 bases, with 15 bases separating them. The CDR3 has 12 amino acids. The CDR3: CASSSDTRGQYF. For the CDR3, the DNA is TGTGCCAGCAGCTCGGACACCCGGGGGCAGTACTTC.

The V gene is TRBV4-1, the J gene TRBJ2-6; 11 bases are a match to TRBD1. Germline lookup yields CDR1 MGHRA and CDR2 YSYEKL. This CDR3 spans 21 amino acids. Trimming at V came to 6 bases and at J to 4 bases, leaving 20 bases not matched to a gene. The CDR3 is CASRPAVRGQGAVSGANVLTF. The CDR3 region has the DNA TGCGCCAGCAGACCGGCCGTCCGCGGACAGGGGGCGGTTTCGGGGGCCAACGTCCTGACTTTC.

The chain couples TRBV2 to TRBJ1-5; D may be TRBD1 (6 bases). Germline CDR1 SNHLY, CDR2 FYNNEI. Trimming shortened V by 2 bases and J by 4 bases, and 12 bases separated the two germline ends. The CDR3 totals 15 residues. CDR3 amino acids: CASSEKRGANQPQHF. In DNA form, the CDR3 reads TGTGCCAGCAGTGAAAAACGGGGGGCAAATCAGCCCCAGCATTTT.

CDR3 sequence: CASSQVSPEKHEQYF. For the CDR3, the DNA is TGCGCCAGCAGCCAAGTCTCCCCGGAGAAGCACGAGCAGTACTTC. The chain links TRBV4-1 to TRBJ2-7; D is unresolved. Per germline, CDR1 MGHRA and CDR2 YSYEKL. With 1 base removed from V and 5 bases from J, the gap between germline ends came to 15 bases. This CDR3 has 15 amino acids.

The chain links TRBV6-5 to TRBJ2-2; D may be TRBD1 (5 bases). V was cut by 7 bases and J by 3 bases, with 12 bases left in between. The germline V gene encodes CDR1 MNHEY and CDR2 SVGAGI. This CDR3 spans 14 amino acids. CDR3 loop: CASTRGMDTGELFF. DNA of the CDR3: TGTGCCAGCACTAGGGGAATGGACACCGGGGAGCTGTTTTTT.

The chain is built from TRBV28 and TRBJ2-5; no firm D call. V was pared by 7 bases and J by 1 base, with 22 bases between. Germline CDR1 and CDR2: MDHEN and SYDVKM. This CDR3 is 17 amino acids long. The CDR3 nucleotides are TGTGCCAGCATCACCATGGGCGGCGGCGTAACCCAAGAGACCCAGTACTTC. This gives the protein CASITMGGGVTQETQYF.

The chain employs TRBV18 and TRBJ2-6, with TRBD1 matching 9 bases. The J segment lost 1 base and the V segment lost 2 bases, leaving 12 bases of the junction unmatched. In germline, CDR1 is KGHSH, CDR2 LQKENI. The CDR3 contains 20 residues. For the CDR3, the DNA is TGTGCCAGCTCACCAGCAATACCGGGACAGGGTTATTCTGGGGCCAACGTCCTGACTTTC. Translated: CASSPAIPGQGYSGANVLTF.

The chain combines TRBV4-3 with TRBJ2-5; 7 nucleotides agree with TRBD2. This CDR3 comprises 14 residues. Germline CDR1 LGHNA, CDR2 YSLEER. The V and J ends lost 1 base and 11 bases, in that order; junction bases with no gene match: 10. CDR3 coding DNA: TGCGCCAGCAGCCAAGGCTATAACTCGCGGGAGCAGTACTTC. Translating it yields CASSQGYNSREQYF.

This chain connects TRBV6-5 to TRBJ2-1; D is uncertain. Germline-derived CDR1 and CDR2 are MNHEY and SVGAGI. Trimming stripped 4 bases from V and 6 bases from J, with 10 bases between. CDR3 size: 13 residues. This CDR3 is CASSLGFSNEQFF. The CDR3 region has the DNA TGTGCCAGCAGTTTAGGTTTCTCCAATGAGCAGTTCTTC.

The V call is TRBV28, the J call TRBJ1-3; D is unresolved. Trimming took 5 bases from V and 0 from J, leaving 14 bases between them. Per germline, CDR1 MDHEN and CDR2 SYDVKM. The CDR3 runs 16 residues. CDR3 in DNA: TGTGCCAGCAGTAAGGCTACGCTGAACTCTGGAAACACCATATATTTT. This encodes CASSKATLNSGNTIYF.

The chain recombines TRBV28 with TRBJ2-5; TRBD2 agrees at 7 bases. Per germline, CDR1 MDHEN and CDR2 SYDVKM. V shed 5 bases and J 2 bases; nucleotides not matched to a gene: 8. This CDR3 is built from 15 residues. CDR3 bases: TGTGCCAGCAGTACCCCACTAGCGCAACAAGAGACCCAGTACTTC. Translated: CASSTPLAQQETQYF.

The CDR3 bases are TGCGCCAGCAGCTTGACAGAAGTCCGAGAAAAACTGTTTTTT. It encodes CASSLTEVREKLFF. The chain couples TRBV5-1 to TRBJ1-4; D is unclear. Germline CDR1 and CDR2: SGHRS and YFSETQ. V was cut by 1 base and J by 8 bases, with 12 bases left in between. The CDR3 extends over 14 amino acids.

The rearrangement links TRBV7-9 to TRBJ2-5, with a possible D match to TRBD2 (6 bases). This CDR3 is 14 amino acids long. V was trimmed by 1 base and J by 5 bases, leaving 11 bases between them. Germline loops: CDR1 SEHNR, CDR2 FQNEAQ (reference sequence). CDR3 bases: TGTGCCAGCAGCTTAGACGGGAGTCCCGAGACCCAGTACTTC. Residues: CASSLDGSPETQYF.

The CDR3 region is CASSSSGVKTYGYTF. DNA for the CDR3: TGTGCCAGCAGTTCGTCAGGAGTAAAAACCTATGGCTACACCTTC. The rearrangement joins TRBV28 to TRBJ1-2; unclear D gene. Trimming stripped 4 bases from V and 4 bases from J, with 16 bases between. Per germline, CDR1 MDHEN and CDR2 SYDVKM. The CDR3 extends over 15 amino acids.

The chain joins TRBV7-6 to TRBJ2-3; tentative D call: TRBD1 (6 bases). The CDR3 has 22 amino acids. The V and J ends lost 1 base and 1 base respectively, with 30 bases between them. Germline values: CDR1 SGHVS, CDR2 FNYEAQ. CDR3 protein: CASSLDAESRDTAFPGTDTQYF. CDR3 DNA sequence: TGTGCCAGCAGCTTAGACGCCGAAAGTCGGGACACCGCTTTCCCCGGCACAGATACGCAGTATTTT.

This clone showed up just once. The gene calls are TRBV20-1 and TRBJ2-5, with D unresolved. Germline values: CDR1 DFQATT, CDR2 SNEGSKA (reference sequence). This CDR3 has 10 residues. V lost 3 bases, J lost 5 bases, and 4 bases lay in between. The CDR3 sequence: CSASGETQYF. The CDR3 DNA reads as TGCAGTGCTAGCGGTGAGACCCAGTACTTC.

This clone was observed a handful of times. This chain connects TRBV29-1 to TRBJ2-2, with a weak D call TRBD2 (6 bases). V was clipped by 4 bases and J by 4 bases, with 19 bases between them. CDR3 size: 16 residues. Germline CDR1 SQVTM, CDR2 ANQGSEA. The CDR3 loop reads CSVARIGGPLTGELFF. The CDR3 DNA follows: TGCAGCGTTGCCCGGATAGGAGGGCCCCTCACCGGGGAGCTGTTTTTT.

V gene TRBV18 combines with J gene TRBJ2-7, with D perhaps matching TRBD1 or TRBD2 (5 bases each). The germline CDR1 and CDR2 sequences are KGHSH and LQKENI. The CDR3 extends over 18 amino acids. The V end lost 0 bases, the J end lost 3 bases, and 21 bases lay between the germline ends. The CDR3 loop reads CASSPPLTTRGFFYEQYF. The CDR3 DNA sequence: TGTGCCAGCTCACCACCCCTAACCACGAGGGGATTCTTCTACGAGCAGTACTTC.

This chain connects TRBV30 to TRBJ2-1; 12 positions agree with TRBD2. With 4 bases clipped from V and 10 bases from J, the junction kept 11 bases outside the gene matches. The CDR3 contains 15 residues. CDR1 GTSNPN and CDR2 SVGIG come from the germline V gene (reference sequence). The DNA of the CDR3 is TGTGCCTGGAACTTCCTAGCGGGAGGGAGTCACGAGCAGTTCTTC. Translation: CAWNFLAGGSHEQFF.

The genes are TRBV20-1 and TRBJ2-7; D gene unclear. The length of the CDR3 is 11 residues. V gave up 6 bases and J gave up 4 bases, with 10 bases separating them. Germline V gene data show CDR1 as DFQATT and CDR2 as SNEGSKA (reference sequence). CDR3 amino acids: CSAEVGYEQYF. The DNA of the CDR3 is TGCAGTGCAGAGGTAGGGTACGAGCAGTACTTC.

This clone was observed a handful of times. This rearrangement joins TRBV25-1 to TRBJ1-2, with no clear D. There are 13 residues in the CDR3. V dropped 0 bases and J dropped 7 bases, with 9 bases sitting between them. Germline V gives CDR1 MGHDK, CDR2 SYGVNS. CDR3 DNA sequence: TGTGCCAGCAGTGAATATAGGAACACTGGCTACACCTTC. It translates to CASSEYRNTGYTF.